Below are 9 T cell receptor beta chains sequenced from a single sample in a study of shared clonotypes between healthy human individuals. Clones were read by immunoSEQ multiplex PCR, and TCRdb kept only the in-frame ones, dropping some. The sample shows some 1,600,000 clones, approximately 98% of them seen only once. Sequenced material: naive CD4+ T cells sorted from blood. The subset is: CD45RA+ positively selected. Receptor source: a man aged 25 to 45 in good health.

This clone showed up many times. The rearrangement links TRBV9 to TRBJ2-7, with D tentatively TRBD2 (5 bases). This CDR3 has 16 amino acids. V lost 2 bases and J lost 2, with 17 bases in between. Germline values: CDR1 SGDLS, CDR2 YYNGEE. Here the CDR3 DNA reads TGTGCCAGCAGCGTGGATATGATAGCGACCGCCTACGAGCAGTACTTC. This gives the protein CASSVDMIATAYEQYF.

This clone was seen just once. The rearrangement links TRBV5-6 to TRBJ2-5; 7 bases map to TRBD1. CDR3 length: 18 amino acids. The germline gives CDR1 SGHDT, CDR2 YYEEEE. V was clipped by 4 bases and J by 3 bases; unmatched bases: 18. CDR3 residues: CASSAEPGQPTGKETQYF. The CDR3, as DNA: TGTGCCAGCAGCGCCGAGCCGGGACAGCCGACCGGGAAAGAGACCCAGTACTTC.

The CDR3 coding sequence is TGTGCCAGCAGCGTAGTCGGGAGGGGTCCCGGGGAGCTGTTTTTT. Amino acids: CASSVVGRGPGELFF. The gene calls are TRBV9 and TRBJ2-2, with 8 bases lining up with TRBD2. J lost 6 bases, V lost 0 bases, and 4 bases had no gene match. CDR1 and CDR2 from the germline V gene are SGDLS and YYNGEE. The CDR3 consists of 15 residues.

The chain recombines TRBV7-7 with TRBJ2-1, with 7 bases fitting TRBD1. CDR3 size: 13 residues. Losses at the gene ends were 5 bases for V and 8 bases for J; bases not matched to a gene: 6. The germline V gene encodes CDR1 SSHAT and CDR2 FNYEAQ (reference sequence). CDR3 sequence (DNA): TGTGCCAGCAGCCTCGGCAGGGGGTATGAGCAGTTCTTC. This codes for CASSLGRGYEQFF.

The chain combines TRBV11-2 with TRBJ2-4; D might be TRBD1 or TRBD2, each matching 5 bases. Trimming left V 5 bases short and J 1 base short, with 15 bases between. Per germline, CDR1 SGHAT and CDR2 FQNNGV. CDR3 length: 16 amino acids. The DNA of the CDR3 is TGTGCCAGCAGCGTGGGACGCTTGATTGCCAAAAACATTCAGTACTTC. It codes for CASSVGRLIAKNIQYF.

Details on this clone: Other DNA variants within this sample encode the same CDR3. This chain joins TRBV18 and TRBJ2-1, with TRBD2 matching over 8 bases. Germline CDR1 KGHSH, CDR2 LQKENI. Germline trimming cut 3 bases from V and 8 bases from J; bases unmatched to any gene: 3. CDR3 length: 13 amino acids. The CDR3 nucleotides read TGTGCCAGCTCACCCGGACTAGCCGATGAGCAGTTCTTC. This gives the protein CASSPGLADEQFF. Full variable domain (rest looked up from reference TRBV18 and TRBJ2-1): NAGVMQNPRHLVRRRGQEARLRCSPMKGHSHVYWYRQLPEEGLKFMVYLQKENIIDESGMPKERFSAEFPKEGPSILRIQQVVRGDSAAYFCASSPGLADEQFFGPGTRLTVL.

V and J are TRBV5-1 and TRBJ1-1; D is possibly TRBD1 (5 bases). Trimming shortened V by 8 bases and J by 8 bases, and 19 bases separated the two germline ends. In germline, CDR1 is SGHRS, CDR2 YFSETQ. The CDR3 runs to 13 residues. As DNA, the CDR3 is TGCGCCAGTGCCTTTGGCGACGACAGAGAAGCTTTCTTT. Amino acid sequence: CASAFGDDREAFF.

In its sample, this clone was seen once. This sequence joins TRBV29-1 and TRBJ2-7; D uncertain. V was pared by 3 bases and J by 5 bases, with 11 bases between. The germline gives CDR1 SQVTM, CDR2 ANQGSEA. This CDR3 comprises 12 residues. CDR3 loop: CSVDSATHEQYF. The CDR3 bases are TGCAGCGTTGATTCGGCAACCCACGAGCAGTACTTC.

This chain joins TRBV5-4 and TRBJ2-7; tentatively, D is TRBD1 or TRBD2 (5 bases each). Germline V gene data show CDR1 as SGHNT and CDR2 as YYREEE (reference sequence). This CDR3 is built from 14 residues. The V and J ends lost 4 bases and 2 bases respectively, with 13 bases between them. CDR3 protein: CASSPRRGAYEQYF. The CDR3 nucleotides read TGTGCCAGCAGCCCCCGGCGAGGGGCCTACGAGCAGTACTTC. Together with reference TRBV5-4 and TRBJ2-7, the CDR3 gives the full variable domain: ETGVTQSPTHLIKTRGQQVTLRCSSQSGHNTVSWYQQALGQGPQFIFQYYREEENGRGNFPPRFSGLQFPNYSSELNVNALELDDSALYLCASSPRRGAYEQYFGPGTRLTVT.